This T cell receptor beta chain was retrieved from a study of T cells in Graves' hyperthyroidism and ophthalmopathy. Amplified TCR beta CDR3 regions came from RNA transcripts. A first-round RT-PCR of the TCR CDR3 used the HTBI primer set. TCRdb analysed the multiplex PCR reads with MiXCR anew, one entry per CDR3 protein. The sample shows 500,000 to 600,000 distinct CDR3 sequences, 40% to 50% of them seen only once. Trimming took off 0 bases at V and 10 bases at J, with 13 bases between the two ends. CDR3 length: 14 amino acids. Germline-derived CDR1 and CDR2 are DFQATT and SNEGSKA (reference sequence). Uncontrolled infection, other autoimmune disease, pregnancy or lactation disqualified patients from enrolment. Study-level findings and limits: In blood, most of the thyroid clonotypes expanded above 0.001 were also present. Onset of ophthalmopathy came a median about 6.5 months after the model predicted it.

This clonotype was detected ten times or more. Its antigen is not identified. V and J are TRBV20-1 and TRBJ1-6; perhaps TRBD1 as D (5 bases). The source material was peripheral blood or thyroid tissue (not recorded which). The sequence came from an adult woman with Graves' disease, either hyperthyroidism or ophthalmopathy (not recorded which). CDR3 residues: CSAREGRENSPLHF. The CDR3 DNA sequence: TGCAGTGCTAGAGAAGGCAGGGAGAACTCACCCCTCCACTTT.